This TCR beta chain was sequenced in a study of T cells in Graves' hyperthyroidism and ophthalmopathy (dated by TCRdb to between 2018 and 2020). The study in broad terms: To identify TCR V-J signatures that set the groups apart, the researchers used a discovery cohort of 100 or so patients, made up of under 50 with Graves' ophthalmopathy and about 60 with stable Graves' hyperthyroidism. Whether ophthalmopathy could be predicted prospectively was tested in an independent validation cohort made up of fewer than 20 hyperthyroidism patients plus 17 patients who later progressed to ophthalmopathy. The 100 discovery patients were divided at random into training and test sets in a 7:3 ratio. In addition, the study compared T-cell repertoires in thyroid tissue and in blood from about six Graves' hyperthyroidism patients. After blood sampling, hyperthyroidism patients were treated with methimazole at a starting dose of 30 mg daily, and ophthalmopathy patients were treated with high-dose intravenous methylprednisolone. The paper describes TCR Vbeta CDR3 sequencing of about 140 peripheral blood samples, made up of 43 ophthalmopathy patients, more than 70 hyperthyroidism patients and 17 progressor patients. General findings and caveats noted by the study authors: Sample size was not statistically predetermined, and blinding of investigators to group allocation was not performed. In validation, the model predicted progression to ophthalmopathy a median of about 6.8 months before onset, with 70% to 71% sensitivity and roughly 77% specificity. In cross-validation, a model built on a 13 V-J signature told ophthalmopathy apart from stable hyperthyroidism with less than 90% sensitivity and 81% to 82% specificity, and in testing the same model reached 80%/75%. Most expanded thyroid clonotypes (frequency above 0.001) were also detected in blood, a finding suggesting that blood repertoires may reflect thyroid immune responses.

The study excluded patients with uncontrolled infections, other autoimmune diseases, pregnancy or lactation. Diagnoses were based on clinical symptoms, serum thyroxine and TRAb, thyroid ultrasound and orbital computed tomography. Trizol reagent was used to extract total RNA, and RNA quality was then checked on an Agilent 2100 Bioanalyzer. With regard to this clonotype: The antigen this receptor binds is unknown. Per-base qualities were not stored, and no clone one base away is much larger.

Amplification of TCR beta CDR3 regions was carried out from RNA transcripts. For the first round of RT-PCR on the TCR CDR3, the HTBI primer set was used together with the Qiagen OneStep RT-PCR kit. Libraries were constructed in a second round of multiplex PCR, after which size selection and purification were performed. Paired-end sequencing of the libraries was performed with 100 bp reads on an Illumina HiSeq2000. In the authors' own workflow: SOAPnuke was used to process the raw data, with reads discarded if the reads contained adapters or uncalled bases, had a mean Phred below 15, or lacked an exact constant-primer or identifier match. COPE v1.2.5 was used to merge the high-quality paired reads, and each unique nucleotide sequence was defined as a clonotype. MiTCR v1.1 was used to align the clonotypes against IMGT TRBV, TRBD and TRBJ reference segments. The analysis included only V-J combinations with a frequency above 0.0001, which together covered around 99% of the repertoires. A TCS score was defined as the ratio of F50 (clonal expansion) to E x V (chaos), with BLOSUM62-based TCRdist applied between CDR3 peptides within each V-J. Welch's t-statistics and random forest reduced around 520 V-J features to about 12, which were used in a naive Bayes classifier (R e1071). Thyroid-blood repertoire similarity was quantified with the Morisita-Horn index. In TCRdb, the public reads were trimmed at Q25 with fastp and aligned with MiXCR, with productive beta chains retained. Each entry merges the rows of one CDR3 protein and shows their most common DNA and genes. The V and J calls here are based on TCRdb, not the publication. This sample is represented by hundreds of thousands of distinct CDR3 sequences; 45% of them were singletons. Approximately 7.2% of the sample is held by the ten biggest clonotypes.

V has 10 bases trimmed and J has 6 bases trimmed; junction bases matching no gene number 15. From the cysteine through the phenylalanine, the CDR3 covers 14 amino acids. The kept DNA is CDR3 alone, 42 bases in frame from the first base. Taken from the germline V gene, the CDR1 and CDR2 loops are ENHRY and SYGVKD. The TCR sequence derives from an adult man with Graves' disease, either hyperthyroidism or ophthalmopathy (not recorded which). The rearrangement joined TRBV10-3 to TRBJ2-7; the junction holds 7 bases that match TRBD2. The sample comprised peripheral blood or thyroid tissue (not recorded which). The CDR3: CASSVEGTGGEQYF. DNA sequence: TGTGCCAGCAGCGTCGAAGGAACGGGAGGCGAGCAGTACTTC.